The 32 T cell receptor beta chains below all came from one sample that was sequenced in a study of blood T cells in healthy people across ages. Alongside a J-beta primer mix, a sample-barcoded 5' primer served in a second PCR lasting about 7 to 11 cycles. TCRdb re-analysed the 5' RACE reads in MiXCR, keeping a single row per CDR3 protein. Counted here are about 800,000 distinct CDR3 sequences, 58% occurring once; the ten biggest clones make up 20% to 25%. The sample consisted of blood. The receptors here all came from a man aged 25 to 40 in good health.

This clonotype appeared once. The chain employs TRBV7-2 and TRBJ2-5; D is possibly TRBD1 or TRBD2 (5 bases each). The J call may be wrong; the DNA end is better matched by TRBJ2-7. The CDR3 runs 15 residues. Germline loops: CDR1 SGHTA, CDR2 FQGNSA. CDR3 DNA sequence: TGTGCCAGCAGCTTAGCTTGGGGGAGCGTCTCCGAGCAGTACTTC. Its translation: CASSLAWGSVSEQYF.

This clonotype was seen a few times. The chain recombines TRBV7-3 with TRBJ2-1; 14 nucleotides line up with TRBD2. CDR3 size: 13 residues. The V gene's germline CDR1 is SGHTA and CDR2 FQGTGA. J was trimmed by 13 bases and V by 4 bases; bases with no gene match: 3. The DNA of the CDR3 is TGTGCCAGCAGCTCGGGACTAGCGGGAGCCCAGTTCTTC. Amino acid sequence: CASSSGLAGAQFF.

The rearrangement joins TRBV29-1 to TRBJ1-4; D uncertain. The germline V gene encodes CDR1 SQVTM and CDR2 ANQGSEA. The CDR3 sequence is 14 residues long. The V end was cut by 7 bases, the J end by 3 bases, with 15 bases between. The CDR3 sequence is CSAQEGGSNEKLFF. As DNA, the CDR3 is TGCAGCGCCCAAGAGGGCGGATCTAATGAAAAACTGTTTTTT. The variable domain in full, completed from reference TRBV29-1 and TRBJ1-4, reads SAVISQKPSRDICQRGTSLTIQCQVDSQVTMMFWYRQQPGQSLTLIATANQGSEATYESGFVIDKFPISRPNLTFSTLTVSNMSPEDSSIYLCSAQEGGSNEKLFFGSGTQLSVL.

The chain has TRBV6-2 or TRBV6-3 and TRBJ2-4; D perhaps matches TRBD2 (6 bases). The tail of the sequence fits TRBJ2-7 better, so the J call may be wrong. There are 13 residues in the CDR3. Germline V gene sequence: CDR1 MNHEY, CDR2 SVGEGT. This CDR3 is CASTIAEDDEQYF. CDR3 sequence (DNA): TGTGCCAGCACCATAGCGGAGGACGACGAGCAGTACTTC.

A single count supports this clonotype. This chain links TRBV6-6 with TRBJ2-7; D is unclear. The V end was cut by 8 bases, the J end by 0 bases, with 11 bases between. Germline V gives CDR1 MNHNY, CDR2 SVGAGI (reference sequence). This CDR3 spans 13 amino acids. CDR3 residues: CASVKESSYEQYF. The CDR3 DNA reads TGTGCCAGCGTTAAAGAGAGCTCCTACGAGCAGTACTTC.

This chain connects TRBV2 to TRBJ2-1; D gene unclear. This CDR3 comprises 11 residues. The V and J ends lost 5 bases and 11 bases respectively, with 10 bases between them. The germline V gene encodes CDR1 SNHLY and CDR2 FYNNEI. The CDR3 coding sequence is TGTGCCAGCAGTCCTAGGCTCCAGCAGTTCTTC. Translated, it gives CASSPRLQQFF.

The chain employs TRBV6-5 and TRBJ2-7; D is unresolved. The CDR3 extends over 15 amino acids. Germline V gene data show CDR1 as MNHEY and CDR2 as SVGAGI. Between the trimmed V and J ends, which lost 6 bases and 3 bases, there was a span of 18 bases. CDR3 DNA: TGTGCCAGCAGCCCTAGTACGGCTTACCACTACGAGCAGTACTTC. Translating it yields CASSPSTAYHYEQYF.

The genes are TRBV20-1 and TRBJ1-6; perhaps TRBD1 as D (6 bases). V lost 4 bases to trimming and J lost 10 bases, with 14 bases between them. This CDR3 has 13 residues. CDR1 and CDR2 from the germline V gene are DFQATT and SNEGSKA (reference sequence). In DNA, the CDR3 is TGCAGTGCTAAGGGGCCCCAGGGGTCACCCCTCCACTTT. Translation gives CSAKGPQGSPLHF.

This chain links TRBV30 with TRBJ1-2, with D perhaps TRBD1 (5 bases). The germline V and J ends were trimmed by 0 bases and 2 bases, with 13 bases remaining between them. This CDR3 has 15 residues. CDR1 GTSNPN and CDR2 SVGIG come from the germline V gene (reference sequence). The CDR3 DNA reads TGTGCCTGGAGTGTACGGGACCTCCTGAACTATGGCTACACCTTC. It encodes CAWSVRDLLNYGYTF.

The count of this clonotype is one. The DNA of the CDR3 is TGTGCCAGCAGTTTCGGGGAAAATAATTCACCCCTCCACTTT. This translates into CASSFGENNSPLHF. The rearrangement uses TRBV12-3 or TRBV12-4 and TRBJ1-6; D call uncertain. Trimming removed 3 bases from V and 5 bases from J, with 8 bases in between. The CDR3 covers 14 residues.

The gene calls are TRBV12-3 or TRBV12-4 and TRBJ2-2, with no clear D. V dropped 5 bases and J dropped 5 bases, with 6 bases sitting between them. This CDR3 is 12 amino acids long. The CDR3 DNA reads TGTGCCAGCAGTCTTAGAACCGGGGAGCTGTTTTTT. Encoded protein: CASSLRTGELFF.

The chain's CDR3 is CASSLGWDRGLEKLFF. The CDR3, as DNA: TGTGCCAGCAGCTTAGGCTGGGACAGGGGGCTTGAAAAACTGTTTTTT. The chain recombines TRBV11-2 with TRBJ1-4, with 12 positions matching TRBD1. CDR3 size: 16 residues. The germline CDR1 and CDR2 sequences are SGHAT and FQNNGV. Trimming took 1 base from V and 7 from J; bases not matched to a gene: 4.

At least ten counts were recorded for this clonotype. For the CDR3, the DNA is TGTGCCAGCAGCTTAGGCGGGGCTCAAGAGACCCAGTACTTC. This sequence encodes CASSLGGAQETQYF. This chain joins TRBV7-8 and TRBJ2-5; maybe TRBD2 (6 bases). The V gene lost 1 base and the J gene lost 2 bases, with 8 bases spanning the gap. This CDR3 has 14 amino acids. Germline loops: CDR1 SGHVS, CDR2 FQNEAQ. Full variable domain (remainder filled in from reference TRBV7-8 and TRBJ2-5): GAGVSQSPRYKVAKRGQDVALRCDPISGHVSLFWYQQALGQGPEFLTYFQNEAQLDKSGLPSDRFFAERPEGSVSTLKIQRTQQEDSAVYLCASSLGGAQETQYFGPGTRLLVL.

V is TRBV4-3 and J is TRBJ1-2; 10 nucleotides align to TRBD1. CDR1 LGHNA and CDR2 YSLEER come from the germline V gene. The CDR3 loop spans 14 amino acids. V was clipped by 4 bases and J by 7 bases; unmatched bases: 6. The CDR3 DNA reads TGCGCCAGCAGCCCGGGGACAGGGGCAAGTGGCTACACCTTC. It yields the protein CASSPGTGASGYTF.

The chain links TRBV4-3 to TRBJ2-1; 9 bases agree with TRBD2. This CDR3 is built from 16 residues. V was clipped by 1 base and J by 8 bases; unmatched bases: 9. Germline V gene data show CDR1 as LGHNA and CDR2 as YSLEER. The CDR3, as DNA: TGCGCCAGCAGCCAAGGTGGCGTAGCGGGAGAGGATGAGCAGTTCTTC. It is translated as CASSQGGVAGEDEQFF.

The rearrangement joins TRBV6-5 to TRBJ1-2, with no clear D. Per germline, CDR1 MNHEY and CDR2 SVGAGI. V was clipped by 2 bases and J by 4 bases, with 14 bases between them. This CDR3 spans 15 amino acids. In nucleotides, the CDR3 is TGTGCCAGCAGTTACGAGAGTGGACGGTTCTATGGCTACACCTTC. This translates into CASSYESGRFYGYTF.

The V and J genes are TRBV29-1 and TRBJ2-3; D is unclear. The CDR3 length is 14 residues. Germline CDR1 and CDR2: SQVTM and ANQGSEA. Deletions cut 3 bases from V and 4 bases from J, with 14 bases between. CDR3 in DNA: TGCAGCGTTGAGGCTGCCGCCAGTGCAGATACGCAGTATTTT. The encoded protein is CSVEAAASADTQYF.

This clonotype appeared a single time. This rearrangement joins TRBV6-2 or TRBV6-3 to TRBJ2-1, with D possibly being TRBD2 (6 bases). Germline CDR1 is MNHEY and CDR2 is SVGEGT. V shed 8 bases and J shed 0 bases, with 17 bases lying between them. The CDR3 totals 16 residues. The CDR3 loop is CASGPLIGSSYNEQFF. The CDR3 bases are TGTGCCAGCGGACCTCTAATCGGGAGCTCCTACAATGAGCAGTTCTTC.

CDR3 loop: CASSPSSGVGAYVQYF. CDR3 in DNA: TGTGCCAGCTCTCCTTCCAGCGGGGTCGGCGCGTACGTGCAGTACTTC. The V gene is TRBV7-2, the J gene TRBJ2-5, with 7 bases matching TRBD2. V lost 8 bases to trimming and J lost 11 bases; unmatched junction nucleotides: 23. Looked up from germline, CDR1 is SGHTA and CDR2 is FQGNSA. This CDR3 contains 16 residues.

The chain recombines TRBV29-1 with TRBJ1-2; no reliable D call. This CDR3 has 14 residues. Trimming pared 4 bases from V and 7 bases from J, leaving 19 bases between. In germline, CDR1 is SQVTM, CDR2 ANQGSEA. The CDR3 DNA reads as TGCAGCGTTGTATGGCACGAGTCGGTTGGTGGCTACACCTTC. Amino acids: CSVVWHESVGGYTF.

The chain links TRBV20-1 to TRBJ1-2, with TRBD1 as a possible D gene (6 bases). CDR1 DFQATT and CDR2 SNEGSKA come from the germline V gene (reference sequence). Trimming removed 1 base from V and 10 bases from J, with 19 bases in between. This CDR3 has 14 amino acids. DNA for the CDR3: TGCAGTGCTAGAGTTCCCGGGGGCGGGAGCCACTACACCTTC. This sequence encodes CSARVPGGGSHYTF.

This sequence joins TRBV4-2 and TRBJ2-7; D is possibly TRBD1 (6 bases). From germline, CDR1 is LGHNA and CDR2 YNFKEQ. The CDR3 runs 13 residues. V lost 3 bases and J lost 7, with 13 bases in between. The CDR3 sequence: CASSHRQAGEQYF. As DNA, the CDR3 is TGTGCCAGCAGCCACCGACAGGCTGGGGAGCAGTACTTC.

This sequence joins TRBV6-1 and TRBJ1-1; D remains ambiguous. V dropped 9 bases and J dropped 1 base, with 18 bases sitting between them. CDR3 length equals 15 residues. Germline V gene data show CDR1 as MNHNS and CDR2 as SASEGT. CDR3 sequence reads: CASKKGESGNTEAFF. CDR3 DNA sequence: TGTGCCAGTAAAAAGGGAGAGTCAGGGAACACTGAAGCTTTCTTT.

In DNA form, the CDR3 reads TGCGCCAGCAGCCAAGCCTTTGGAACCCGGGTTGCGACCCAGTACTTC. Translated: CASSQAFGTRVATQYF. This chain connects TRBV4-3 to TRBJ2-7; D not resolved. With the DNA end fitting TRBJ2-5 better, the J assignment may be wrong. The CDR3 covers 16 residues. CDR1 LGHNA and CDR2 YSLEER come from the germline V gene.

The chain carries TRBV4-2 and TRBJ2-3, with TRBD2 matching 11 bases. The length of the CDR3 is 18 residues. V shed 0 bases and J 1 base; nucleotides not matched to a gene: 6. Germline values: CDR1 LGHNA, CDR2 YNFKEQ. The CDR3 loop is CASSQERPSGGRTDTQYF. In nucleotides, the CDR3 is TGTGCCAGCAGCCAAGAACGGCCTAGCGGGGGGCGCACAGATACGCAGTATTTT.

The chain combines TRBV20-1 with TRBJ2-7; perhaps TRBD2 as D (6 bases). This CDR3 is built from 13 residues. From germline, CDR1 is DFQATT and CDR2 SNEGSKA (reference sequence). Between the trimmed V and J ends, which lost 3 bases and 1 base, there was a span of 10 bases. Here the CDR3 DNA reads TGCAGTGCTAGTCCCGGGGGATCCTACGAGCAGTACTTC. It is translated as CSASPGGSYEQYF.

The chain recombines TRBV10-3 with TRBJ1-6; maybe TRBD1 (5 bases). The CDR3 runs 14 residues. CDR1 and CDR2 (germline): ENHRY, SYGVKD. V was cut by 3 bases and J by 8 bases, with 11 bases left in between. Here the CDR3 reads CAISDLGGDSPLHF. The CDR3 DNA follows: TGTGCCATCAGTGACTTGGGGGGGGATTCACCCCTCCACTTT.

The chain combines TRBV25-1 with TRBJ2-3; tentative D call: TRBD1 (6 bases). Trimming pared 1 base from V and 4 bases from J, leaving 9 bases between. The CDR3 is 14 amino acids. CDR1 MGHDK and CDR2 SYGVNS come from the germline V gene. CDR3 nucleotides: TGTGCCAGCAGTGAATTTACAGGGTCAGATACGCAGTATTTT. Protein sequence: CASSEFTGSDTQYF.

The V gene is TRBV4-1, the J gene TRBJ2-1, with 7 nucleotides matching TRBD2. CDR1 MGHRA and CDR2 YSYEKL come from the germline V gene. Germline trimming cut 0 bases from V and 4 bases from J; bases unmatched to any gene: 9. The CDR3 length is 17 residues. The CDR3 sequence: CASSQDPGDYLYNEQFF. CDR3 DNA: TGCGCCAGCAGCCAAGACCCTGGGGACTACCTATACAATGAGCAGTTCTTC.

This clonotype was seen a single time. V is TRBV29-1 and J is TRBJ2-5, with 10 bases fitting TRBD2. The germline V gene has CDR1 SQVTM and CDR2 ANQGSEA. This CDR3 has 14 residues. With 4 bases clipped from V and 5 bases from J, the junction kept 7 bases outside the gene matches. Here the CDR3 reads CSVGPYSGRETQYF. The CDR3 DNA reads TGCAGCGTTGGCCCATATAGCGGGAGGGAGACCCAGTACTTC.

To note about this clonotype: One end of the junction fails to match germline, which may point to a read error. The CDR3: CASEGNSYGQYF. Written as DNA, the CDR3 is TGTGCCAGCGAGGGGAACAGCTACGGGCAGTACTTC. This chain links TRBV6-2 or TRBV6-3 with TRBJ2-7; perhaps D is TRBD1 or TRBD2 (5 bases each). The CDR3 has 12 residues. Germline values: CDR1 MNHEY, CDR2 SVGEGT.

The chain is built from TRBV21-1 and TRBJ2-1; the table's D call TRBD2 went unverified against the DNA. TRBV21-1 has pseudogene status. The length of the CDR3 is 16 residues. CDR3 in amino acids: CASSPRPRGAYNEQFF. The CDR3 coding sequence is TGTGCCAGCAGCCCCCGACCGCGGGGGGCCTACAATGAGCAGTTCTTC.